Sequencing of this TCR beta chain was carried out in a study of cytomegalovirus exposure and HLA in healthy donors. General study findings and limits: Sequencing probably produced one cluster of sequence variants that were highly shared.

Remarks on this clone: Its antigen remains unknown.

CDR1 and CDR2 from the germline V gene are MRHNA and SNTAGT. V shed 6 bases, J shed 7 bases, and the junction held 10 bases outside the gene matches. The length of the CDR3 is 14 residues. Primers included in the PCR were 60 Vbeta and 13 Jbeta primers. The assay was immunoSEQ multiplex PCR, and TCRdb's table has in-frame clones only and misses some. The sample holds approximately 200,000 clones, nearly 80% seen once. This clonotype was sampled from a woman in her 30s in good health and CMV-seropositive. The chain links TRBV6-4 to TRBJ1-1; 8 nucleotides line up with TRBD1. Sequencing was done on a sample of PBMCs. The chain's CDR3 is CASSRDQGAGEAFF. Written as DNA, the CDR3 is TGTGCCAGCAGCCGAGATCAGGGGGCGGGTGAAGCTTTCTTT.